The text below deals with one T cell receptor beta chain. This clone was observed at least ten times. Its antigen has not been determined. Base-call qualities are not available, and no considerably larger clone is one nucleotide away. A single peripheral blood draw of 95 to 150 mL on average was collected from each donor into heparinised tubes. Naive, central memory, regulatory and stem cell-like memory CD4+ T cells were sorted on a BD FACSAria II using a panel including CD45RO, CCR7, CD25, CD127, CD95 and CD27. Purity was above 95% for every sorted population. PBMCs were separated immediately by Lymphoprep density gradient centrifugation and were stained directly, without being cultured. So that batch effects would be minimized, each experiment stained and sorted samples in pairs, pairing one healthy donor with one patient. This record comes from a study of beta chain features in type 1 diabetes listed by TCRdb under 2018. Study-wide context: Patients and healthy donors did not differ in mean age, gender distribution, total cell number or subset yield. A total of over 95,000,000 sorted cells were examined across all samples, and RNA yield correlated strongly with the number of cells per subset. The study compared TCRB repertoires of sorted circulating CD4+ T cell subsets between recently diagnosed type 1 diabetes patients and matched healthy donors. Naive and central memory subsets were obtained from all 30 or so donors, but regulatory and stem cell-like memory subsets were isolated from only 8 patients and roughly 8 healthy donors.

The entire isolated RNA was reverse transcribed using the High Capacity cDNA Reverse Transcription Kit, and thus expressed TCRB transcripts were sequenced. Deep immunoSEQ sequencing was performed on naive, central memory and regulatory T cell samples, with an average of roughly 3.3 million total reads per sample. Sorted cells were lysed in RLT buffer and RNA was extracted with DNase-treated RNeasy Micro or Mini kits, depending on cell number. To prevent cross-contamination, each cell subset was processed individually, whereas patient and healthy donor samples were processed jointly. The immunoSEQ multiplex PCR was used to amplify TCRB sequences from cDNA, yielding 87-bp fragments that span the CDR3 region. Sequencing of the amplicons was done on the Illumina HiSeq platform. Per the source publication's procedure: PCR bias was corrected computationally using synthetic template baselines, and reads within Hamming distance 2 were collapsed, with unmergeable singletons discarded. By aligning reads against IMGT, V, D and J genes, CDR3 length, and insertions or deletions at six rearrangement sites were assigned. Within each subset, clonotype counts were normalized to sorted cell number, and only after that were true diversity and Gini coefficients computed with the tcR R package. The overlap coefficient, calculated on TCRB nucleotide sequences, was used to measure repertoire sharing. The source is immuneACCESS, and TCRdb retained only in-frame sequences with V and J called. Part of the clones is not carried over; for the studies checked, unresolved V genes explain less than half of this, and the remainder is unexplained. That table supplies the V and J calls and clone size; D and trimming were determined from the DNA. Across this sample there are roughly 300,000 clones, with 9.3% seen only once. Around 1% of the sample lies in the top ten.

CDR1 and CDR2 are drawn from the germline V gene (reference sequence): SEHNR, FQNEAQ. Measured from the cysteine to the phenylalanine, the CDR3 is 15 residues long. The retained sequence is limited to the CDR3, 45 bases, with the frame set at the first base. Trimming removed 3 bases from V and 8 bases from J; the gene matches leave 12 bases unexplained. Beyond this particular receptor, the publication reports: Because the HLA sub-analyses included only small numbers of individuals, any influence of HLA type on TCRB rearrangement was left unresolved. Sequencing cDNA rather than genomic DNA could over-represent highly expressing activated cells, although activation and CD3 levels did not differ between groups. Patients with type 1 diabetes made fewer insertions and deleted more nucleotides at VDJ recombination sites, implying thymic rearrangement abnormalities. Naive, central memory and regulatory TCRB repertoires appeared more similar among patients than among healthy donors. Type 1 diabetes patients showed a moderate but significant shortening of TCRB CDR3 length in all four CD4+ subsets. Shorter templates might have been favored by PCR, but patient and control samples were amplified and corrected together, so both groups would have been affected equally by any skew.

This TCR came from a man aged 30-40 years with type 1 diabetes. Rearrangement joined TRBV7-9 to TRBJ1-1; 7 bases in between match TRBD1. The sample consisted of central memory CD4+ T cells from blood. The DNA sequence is TGTGCCAGCAGCTTTGGACAGGCCGGGCCCCCCGAAGCTTTCTTT. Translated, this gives CASSFGQAGPPEAFF.